These 17 T cell receptor beta chains came from one sample sequenced in a study of human T cells and chemical hapten exposure. Time point denoted: patch test 3, about 24 weeks after DPC sensitization. Treatment of the sample: therapeutic diphenylcyclopropenone sensitization with weekly scalp DPC. TCRdb independently ran MiXCR on the RACE reads; one entry per CDR3 protein. Of about 82,000 distinct CDR3 sequences in the sample, approximately 13% were seen once. Material: whole blood, obtained in connection with sensitization to the hapten diphenylcyclopropenone (DPC). These receptors were collected from a woman between 45 and 60 years old with alopecia areata. Some clones in this sample may be carry-over from other donors' samples.

This clonotype has only a few counts. The chain uses TRBV5-1 and TRBJ2-3; 9 bases align to TRBD2. The J segment lost 3 bases and the V segment lost 0 bases, leaving 5 bases of the junction unmatched. Germline lookup yields CDR1 SGHRS and CDR2 YFSETQ. The CDR3 covers 16 residues. This chain's CDR3 is CASSLEGTSRTDTQYF. CDR3 nucleotide sequence: TGCGCCAGCAGCTTGGAAGGGACTAGCCGTACAGATACGCAGTATTTT.

This clonotype was counted only a few times. The chain uses TRBV5-1 and TRBJ2-3; D is unresolved. Per the germline V gene, CDR1 is SGHRS and CDR2 is YFSETQ. V was clipped by 0 bases and J by 0 bases, with 14 bases between them. The CDR3 is 17 residues long. DNA of the CDR3: TGCGCCAGCAGCTTGGCGTTGGGAACTACTAGCACAGATACGCAGTATTTT. Its translation is CASSLALGTTSTDTQYF.

This chain joins TRBV20-1 and TRBJ2-3; D uncertain. CDR1 and CDR2 from the germline V gene are DFQATT and SNEGSKA (reference sequence). The CDR3 sequence is 14 residues long. The V gene lost 1 base and the J gene lost 3 bases, with 11 bases spanning the gap. CDR3 nucleotide sequence: TGCAGTGCTAGAGCGAATCCATCGACAGATACGCAGTATTTT. It encodes CSARANPSTDTQYF.

This clonotype was counted between two and nine times. V is TRBV7-3 and J is TRBJ1-5; D is unclear. This CDR3 comprises 13 residues. Trimming took off 4 bases at V and 0 bases at J, with 4 bases between the two ends. The germline V gene encodes CDR1 SGHTA and CDR2 FQGTGA. CDR3: CASSSNSNQPQHF. In DNA form, the CDR3 reads TGTGCCAGCAGCTCCAATAGCAATCAGCCCCAGCATTTT.

The chain has TRBV11-2 and TRBJ2-1; the match to TRBD2 covers 7 bases. V was clipped by 6 bases and J by 1 base; unmatched bases: 6. Germline V lookup: CDR1 SGHAT, CDR2 FQNNGV. The CDR3 is made up of 15 amino acids. The CDR3 reads CASRYLAASYNEQFF. The CDR3 region has the DNA TGTGCCAGCAGATATCTAGCGGCTTCCTACAATGAGCAGTTCTTC.

This clonotype was picked up a small number of times. V usage is TRBV7-6 and J usage is TRBJ1-4; 7 bases match TRBD1. Looked up from germline, CDR1 is SGHVS and CDR2 is FNYEAQ. The CDR3 spans 15 residues. The V and J ends lost 0 bases and 6 bases, in that order; junction bases with no gene match: 4. As DNA, the CDR3 is TGTGCCAGCAGCTTAGCGTACAGGGGATATGAAAAACTGTTTTTT. Protein: CASSLAYRGYEKLFF.

This chain joins TRBV7-9 and TRBJ2-5, with TRBD2 matching over 7 bases. V trimming: 2 bases; J trimming: 5 bases; junction bases outside the gene matches: 14. The CDR3 covers 17 residues. Germline-derived CDR1 and CDR2 are SEHNR and FQNEAQ (reference sequence). CDR3 coding DNA: TGTGCCAGCAGCTTAATCGCTAGCGGTCTCGAGAGGGAGACCCAGTACTTC. Its protein is CASSLIASGLERETQYF.

Ten or more counts support this clonotype. The J gene is TRBJ1-1, the V gene TRBV20-1; 7 nucleotides match TRBD1. The germline CDR1 and CDR2 sequences are DFQATT and SNEGSKA (reference sequence). The CDR3 contains 16 residues. After removal of 0 bases from V and 2 bases from J, the junction contained 9 bases not matched to a gene. CDR3 nucleotide sequence: TGCAGTGCTAGAGACGCCCCGGGACAGATAAACACTGAAGCTTTCTTT. Translated, it gives CSARDAPGQINTEAFF.

The chain is built from TRBV19 and TRBJ2-1, with D possibly matching TRBD2 (7 bases). This CDR3 comprises 13 residues. Between the trimmed V and J ends, which lost 6 bases and 5 bases, there was a span of 11 bases. The V gene's germline CDR1 is LNHDA and CDR2 SQIVND (reference sequence). Written as DNA, the CDR3 is TGTGCCAGTAGGGGGGGGCGAGACAATGAGCAGTTCTTC. Translating it yields CASRGGRDNEQFF. The full variable domain, rest sourced from reference TRBV19 and TRBJ2-1, is DGGITQSPKYLFRKEGQNVTLSCEQNLNHDAMYWYRQDPGQGLRLIYYSQIVNDFQKGDIAEGYSVSREKKESFPLTVTSAQKNPTAFYLCASRGGRDNEQFFGPGTRLTVL.

The CDR3 nucleotides are TGCAGTGCTAGACCTCCGGGACTTGACACAGATACGCAGTATTTT. Amino acid sequence: CSARPPGLDTDTQYF. The chain links TRBV20-1 to TRBJ2-3; D may be TRBD2 (6 bases). This CDR3 comprises 15 residues. Per germline, CDR1 DFQATT and CDR2 SNEGSKA (reference sequence). V gave up 2 bases and J gave up 2 bases, with 14 bases separating them.

Many counts were recorded for this clonotype. The chain employs TRBV29-1 and TRBJ1-2; D not certain. Germline V gene data show CDR1 as SQVTM and CDR2 as ANQGSEA. Trimming took off 3 bases at V and 2 bases at J, with 4 bases between the two ends. This CDR3 spans 11 amino acids. The CDR3 spells CSVDTNYGYTF. CDR3 coding DNA: TGCAGCGTTGACACCAACTATGGCTACACCTTC.

This clonotype came up many times. This sequence joins TRBV11-2 and TRBJ2-6; 11 bases are a match to TRBD2. The junction had 5 bases not matched to a gene; V was cut back by 5 bases and J by 2 bases. The CDR3 runs to 17 residues. Germline V lookup: CDR1 SGHAT, CDR2 FQNNGV. The chain's CDR3 is CASSGTSGRAGANVLTF. The CDR3, as DNA: TGTGCCAGCAGCGGCACTAGCGGGAGAGCTGGGGCCAACGTCCTGACTTTC.

V and J are TRBV19 and TRBJ2-2; tentative D call: TRBD2 (5 bases). CDR1 and CDR2 (germline): LNHDA, SQIVND (reference sequence). The CDR3 runs 14 residues. The CDR3, as DNA: TGTGCGGTCGGACTGGCCGCGAACACCGGGGAGCTGTTTTTT. It translates to CAVGLAANTGELFF.

This clonotype occurred many times. The rearrangement links TRBV5-5 to TRBJ2-1; D remains unclear. The CDR3 spans 15 residues. In germline, CDR1 is SGHKS, CDR2 YYEKEE (reference sequence). Trimming took 0 bases from V and 3 from J, leaving 10 bases between them. The chain's CDR3 is CASSLDSLSYNEQFF. The DNA for the CDR3 is TGTGCCAGCAGCTTGGACTCATTAAGCTACAATGAGCAGTTCTTC.

In regard to this clonotype: This could be a read error, since a much larger clone is one nucleotide away. The gene calls are TRBV6-6 and TRBJ1-1; maybe TRBD1 (5 bases). The germline V gene encodes CDR1 MNHNY and CDR2 SVGAGI (reference sequence). This CDR3 spans 19 amino acids. CDR3 amino acids: CASSNRNFHGGPGYTEASF. The DNA of the CDR3 is TGTGCCAGCAGCAACCGTAACTTCCACGGGGGACCCGGGTACACTGAAGCTTCCTTT.

The table lists this clonotype with many counts. The rearrangement links TRBV12-3 or TRBV12-4 to TRBJ2-1, with 8 bases fitting TRBD2. V shed 4 bases and J 3 bases; nucleotides not matched to a gene: 8. The CDR3 totals 16 residues. CDR3 sequence reads: CASSYELAEFYNEQFF. CDR3 DNA sequence: TGTGCCAGCAGTTACGAACTAGCGGAGTTCTACAATGAGCAGTTCTTC.

This clonotype has a count of ten or more. The rearrangement links TRBV5-1 to TRBJ2-3, with TRBD2 matching 13 bases. The V and J ends lost 0 bases and 0 bases, in that order; junction bases with no gene match: 7. The CDR3 spans 19 residues. Germline CDR1 reads SGHRS; CDR2 reads YFSETQ. This CDR3 is CASSLELAGGPYSTDTQYF. CDR3 coding DNA: TGCGCCAGCAGCTTGGAACTAGCGGGAGGGCCCTATAGCACAGATACGCAGTATTTT.